Each of the 30 T cell receptor beta chains below was sequenced from the same sample in a study of tumor-infiltrating lymphocytes in oesophageal squamous cell carcinoma (dated by TCRdb to 2016 to 2017). The method behind the library was PCR. The sequencer listed for this sample is Illumina HiSeq 2000. TCRdb took the public reads, trimmed them with fastp at Q25, ran MiXCR for clone calling and kept in-frame beta chains. Here each entry gathers all rows of one CDR3 protein and keeps the most common genes and DNA. This sample is represented by 6,000 or so distinct CDR3 sequences; approximately 14% of them were singletons. Together, the top ten hold approximately 20% of the sample. The sample was normal esophageal tissue next to the tumor. The source of these receptors is a male donor with esophageal squamous cell carcinoma.

The chain recombines TRBV20-1 with TRBJ2-3; maybe TRBD2 (6 bases). The DNA end is a closer match to TRBJ2-2, so the J assignment may be wrong. This CDR3 has 15 amino acids. The germline V gene has CDR1 DFQATT and CDR2 SNEGSKA (reference sequence). CDR3 bases: TGCAGTGCTAGTGATGAGGGGCGGGGCACCGGGGAGCTGTTTTTT. It encodes CSASDEGRGTGELFF.

This clonotype was counted between two and nine times. Likely a read error: the CDR3 ends without its conserved phenylalanine or tryptophan. The limits of the CDR3 on the DNA are not certain, so only TCRdb's listed CDR3 is given. The gene calls are TRBV27 and TRBJ2-5; the D call in the table, TRBD1, was not verified against the DNA. In germline, CDR1 is MNHEY, CDR2 SMNVEV (reference sequence). The CDR3 is 14 amino acids in total, end residues counted. The CDR3: CASSADSYGYTFGS.

At least ten counts were recorded for this clonotype. The chain couples TRBV6-6 to TRBJ2-7, with a possible D match to TRBD1 (6 bases). The CDR3 runs to 15 residues. Looked up from germline, CDR1 is MNHNY and CDR2 is SVGAGI (reference sequence). Trimming removed 0 bases from V and 6 bases from J, with 15 bases in between. The CDR3 reads CASSYSRFGGLEQYF. The DNA of the CDR3 is TGTGCCAGCAGTTACTCGCGGTTTGGGGGCCTCGAGCAGTACTTC.

This clonotype was counted at least ten times. V usage is TRBV27 and J usage is TRBJ1-2; D call uncertain. V lost 0 bases to trimming and J lost 3 bases, with 5 bases between them. CDR1 MNHEY and CDR2 SMNVEV come from the germline V gene (reference sequence). This CDR3 is 13 amino acids long. Here the CDR3 DNA reads TGTGCCAGCAGTTTATCGGGAGACTATGGCTACACCTTC. It yields the protein CASSLSGDYGYTF.

This clonotype is judged medium-sized. The gene calls are TRBV12-3 or TRBV12-4 and TRBJ2-7; 13 bases agree with TRBD2. The CDR3 is 19 amino acids. V dropped 6 bases and J dropped 3; count of bases not matched to a gene: 17. The CDR3 region is CASSLNIGLAGAPDYEQYF. CDR3 nucleotides: TGTGCCAGCAGCTTAAATATTGGACTAGCGGGGGCTCCGGACTACGAGCAGTACTTC.

This clonotype appeared a few times. The CDR3 end shows no conserved phenylalanine or tryptophan, and so a read error is likely. No DNA is shown, since the ends of the CDR3 on it are uncertain; the CDR3 is the one TCRdb lists. The chain combines TRBV7-9 with TRBJ2-1; no DNA check was done on the table's D call, TRBD1. Germline-derived CDR1 and CDR2 are SEHNR and FQNEAQ (reference sequence). The CDR3 length equals 16 residues, ends included. CDR3 loop: CASSPGQGIYGYTFGS.

There are many counts of this clonotype. V is TRBV6-1 and J is TRBJ2-5; D is undetermined. The CDR3 consists of 11 residues. The V gene lost 3 bases and the J gene lost 3 bases, with 2 bases spanning the gap. Germline CDR1 reads MNHNS; CDR2 reads SASEGT. The CDR3 DNA reads TGTGCCAGCAGTGATGAAGAGACCCAGTACTTC. This encodes CASSDEETQYF.

Comment on this clonotype: A much larger clone differs from this one at a single base, so this may be a read error. This sequence joins TRBV6-4 and TRBJ2-7; 9 bases align to TRBD1. J lost 7 bases, V lost 5 bases, and 9 bases had no gene match. This CDR3 has 14 amino acids. Germline V gene lookup returns CDR1 MRHNA and CDR2 SNTAGT. CDR3 sequence reads: CASSNGQGMAEQYF. The CDR3 DNA is TGTGCCAGCAGTAACGGACAGGGGATGGCTGAGCAGTACTTC.

This clonotype was recorded a few times. The chain carries TRBV23-1 and TRBJ1-5; TRBD1 is a possible D gene (5 bases). TRBV23-1 is an ORF, and what it does is uncertain. V was cut by 6 bases and J by 0 bases, with 18 bases left in between. There are 17 residues in the CDR3. The CDR3 reads CASSRLLGPNSNQPQHF. CDR3 in DNA: TGCGCCAGCAGCCGTCTTTTGGGACCAAATAGCAATCAGCCCCAGCATTTT.

This clonotype was picked up many times. J is TRBJ1-5 and V is TRBV12-5; 7 bases agree with TRBD1. Trimming took 1 base from V and 7 from J; bases not matched to a gene: 16. CDR1 and CDR2 (germline): LGHNT, FRNRAP. This CDR3 contains 18 residues. CDR3 coding DNA: TGTGCTAGTGGTTTGGGGGACAGCGGTCCGCGGGGGGGGCAGCCCCAGCATTTT. Residues: CASGLGDSGPRGGQPQHF.

This clonotype was detected many times. One base away lies a much larger clone, so this may be a sequencing read error. This chain uses TRBV6-8 with TRBJ2-5, with a tentative D call TRBD2 (6 bases). The last part of the DNA fits TRBJ2-7 better; the J call may be wrong. Germline V gene sequence: CDR1 MNHGY, CDR2 SAAAGT. The CDR3 covers 10 residues. CDR3 sequence (DNA): TGTGCCAGCAGAGCGGGCGAGCAGTACTTC. Its translation is CASRAGEQYF.

By frequency in the sample, this clonotype is medium-sized (0.01 to 0.1%). This chain uses TRBV6-1 with TRBJ2-1; TRBD2 agrees at 11 bases. The CDR3 is 15 residues long. Germline trimming cut 5 bases from V and 4 bases from J; bases unmatched to any gene: 4. CDR1 MNHNS and CDR2 SASEGT come from the germline V gene. The CDR3 nucleotides read TGTGCCAGCAGTTTAGCGGGGGGGATGTACAATGAGCAGTTCTTC. Amino acids: CASSLAGGMYNEQFF.

This clonotype was observed a handful of times. A read error may explain this, as a much larger clone is one base away. V gene TRBV10-3 combines with J gene TRBJ2-4, with TRBD2 matching over 13 bases. CDR1 and CDR2 (germline): ENHRY, SYGVKD. V lost 1 base and J lost 13; bases outside the gene matches: 10. This CDR3 is built from 16 residues. CDR3 amino acids: CAISEWGLAGSGEQYF. In DNA, the CDR3 is TGTGCCATCAGTGAGTGGGGACTAGCGGGGTCGGGTGAGCAGTACTTC.

Relative to its sample, this clonotype is medium-sized. V gene TRBV7-9 combines with J gene TRBJ2-7, with D possibly TRBD2 on 6 matching bases. The CDR3 consists of 15 residues. CDR1 is SEHNR, CDR2 FQNEAQ, per germline (reference sequence). The V end lost 5 bases, the J end lost 2 bases, and 16 bases lay between the germline ends. CDR3 sequence (DNA): TGTGCCAGCAGCCCGATCCCGGGGGAGGCCTACGAGCAGTACTTC. It yields the protein CASSPIPGEAYEQYF.

Within the sample, this clonotype is medium-sized. This rearrangement joins TRBV7-9 to TRBJ2-1; D possibly corresponds to TRBD2 (5 bases). Trimming stripped 8 bases from V and 3 bases from J, with 5 bases between. Germline V gives CDR1 SEHNR, CDR2 FQNEAQ (reference sequence). The CDR3 is made up of 11 amino acids. The CDR3 nucleotides are TGTGCCAGCGACTACTACAATGAGCAGTTCTTC. This codes for CASDYYNEQFF.

This clonotype has a count of ten or more. V is TRBV28 and J is TRBJ2-6; the D is unclear. The V gene lost 5 bases and the J gene lost 1 base, with 9 bases spanning the gap. CDR3 size: 15 residues. Germline lookup yields CDR1 MDHEN and CDR2 SYDVKM. CDR3 sequence reads: CASSPYTSGANVLTF. DNA for the CDR3: TGTGCCAGCAGTCCTTATACATCTGGGGCCAACGTCCTGACTTTC.

This clonotype was seen more than once but under ten times. This chain joins TRBV19 and TRBJ1-1; D uncertain. Germline V gives CDR1 LNHDA, CDR2 SQIVND (reference sequence). The V end was cut by 7 bases, the J end by 0 bases, with 12 bases between. CDR3 length equals 14 residues. The CDR3 nucleotides read TGTGCCAGTACAAAAACCGGATTGAACACTGAAGCTTTCTTT. This encodes CASTKTGLNTEAFF. The full variable domain, completed using reference TRBV19 and TRBJ1-1, is DGGITQSPKYLFRKEGQNVTLSCEQNLNHDAMYWYRQDPGQGLRLIYYSQIVNDFQKGDIAEGYSVSREKKESFPLTVTSAQKNPTAFYLCASTKTGLNTEAFFGQGTRLTVV.

Concerning this clonotype itself: This likely comes from a read error, as the CDR3 has no conserved phenylalanine or tryptophan at its end. It is unclear where the CDR3 begins or ends on the DNA, so no DNA is shown, and the CDR3 is as TCRdb lists it. V gene TRBV6-1 combines with J gene TRBJ2-7. Per germline, CDR1 MNHNS and CDR2 SASEGT. The CDR3 contains 14 residues when both ends are counted. The CDR3 sequence: CASSGGVYGYTFGS.

This clonotype rates as medium-sized. The genes are TRBV6-1 and TRBJ2-6, with 10 bases identical to TRBD2. CDR1 is MNHNS, CDR2 SASEGT, per germline. V lost 5 bases to trimming and J lost 0 bases; unmatched junction nucleotides: 16. The CDR3 contains 21 residues. The CDR3, as DNA: TGTGCCAGCAGTTTATTTGTAGCTAGCGGGGGCCTCGACTCTGGGGCCAACGTCCTGACTTTC. Translated, it gives CASSLFVASGGLDSGANVLTF.

This clonotype has more than one count but fewer than ten. The conserved final phenylalanine or tryptophan is absent from the CDR3, which likely points to a read error. No DNA is shown, since the ends of the CDR3 on it are uncertain; the CDR3 is the one TCRdb lists. The gene calls are TRBV7-6 and TRBJ2-3. Germline values: CDR1 SGHVS, CDR2 FNYEAQ. The CDR3 has 13 amino acids, counting both end residues. CDR3 sequence: CASSLKGGYTFGS.

This clonotype was recorded at least ten times. The CDR3 DNA follows: TGTGCCAGCAGTGAAGCGGGTAGGGTGAGTTCACCCCTCCACTTT. Its protein is CASSEAGRVSSPLHF. The chain is built from TRBV6-1 and TRBJ1-6; no reliable D call. The V gene's germline CDR1 is MNHNS and CDR2 SASEGT. The V end was cut by 0 bases, the J end by 9 bases, with 12 bases between. The CDR3 has 15 amino acids.

A remark on this clonotype: The junction and the germline gene differ at one end; a read error may be behind it. This sequence joins TRBV7-6 and TRBJ2-4; the D call may be TRBD1 or TRBD2 (5 bases each). Germline assignment: CDR1 SGHVS and CDR2 FNYEAQ. The CDR3 extends over 12 amino acids. CDR3 amino acids: CASSLGGDEEYF. CDR3 DNA: TGTGCCAGCAGCTTAGGAGGGGACGAGGAGTACTTT.

The chain carries TRBV18 and TRBJ1-2, with D maybe TRBD1 (5 bases). CDR3 length: 13 residues. Germline lookup yields CDR1 KGHSH and CDR2 LQKENI. Trimming pared 3 bases from V and 4 bases from J, leaving 9 bases between. CDR3 in DNA: TGTGCCAGCTCACCTCCAGGGTTCTATGGCTACACCTTC. As protein: CASSPPGFYGYTF. The entire variable domain, with the rest obtained from reference TRBV18 and TRBJ1-2, is as follows: NAGVMQNPRHLVRRRGQEARLRCSPMKGHSHVYWYRQLPEEGLKFMVYLQKENIIDESGMPKERFSAEFPKEGPSILRIQQVVRGDSAAYFCASSPPGFYGYTFGSGTRLTVV.

This clonotype came up many times. The V and J genes are TRBV12-3 or TRBV12-4 and TRBJ2-3; TRBD1 matches at 7 bases. CDR3 length: 13 amino acids. Trimming cost V 6 bases and J 0 bases; bases outside gene matches: 0. DNA of the CDR3: TGTGCCAGCAGGACAGGGAGCACAGATACGCAGTATTTT. As protein: CASRTGSTDTQYF.

This clonotype was picked up many times. This chain connects TRBV12-3 or TRBV12-4 to TRBJ1-5; TRBD1 agrees at 8 bases. CDR3 length equals 17 residues. Losses at the gene ends were 5 bases for V and 0 bases for J; bases not matched to a gene: 9. The CDR3 here is CASSTGTGIYSNQPQHF. The CDR3 nucleotides are TGTGCCAGCAGTACCGGGACAGGAATATATAGCAATCAGCCCCAGCATTTT.

In this sample, this clonotype turned up many times. The gene calls are TRBV12-3 or TRBV12-4 and TRBJ1-3; weak D call: TRBD1 (5 bases). V lost 6 bases, J lost 3 bases, and 12 bases lay in between. The CDR3 runs 14 residues. The CDR3 sequence: CASRSETVGNTIYF. In DNA, the CDR3 is TGTGCCAGCAGAAGCGAGACAGTTGGAAACACCATATATTTT.

The table lists this clonotype with a few counts. The CDR3 ends on some other residue instead of the conserved phenylalanine or tryptophan, so this is likely a read error. The limits of the CDR3 on the DNA are not certain, so only TCRdb's listed CDR3 is given. V is TRBV7-4 and J is TRBJ2-7. 12 amino acids form the CDR3, both terminal residues included. Looked up from germline, CDR1 is SGHVT and CDR2 is SQSDAQ. The CDR3 protein is CASSIYGYTFGS.

This clonotype was found many times. V and J are TRBV6-1 and TRBJ1-2; 10 bases map to TRBD1. This CDR3 region has 15 residues. CDR1 MNHNS and CDR2 SASEGT come from the germline V gene. With 7 bases clipped from V and 8 bases from J, the junction kept 13 bases outside the gene matches. The CDR3 region has the DNA TGTGCCAGCACCCTTACGTTCGGACAGGGGGAAGGCTACACCTTC. Protein sequence: CASTLTFGQGEGYTF.

Within the sample, this clonotype is medium-sized. This chain joins TRBV6-1 and TRBJ2-5; 9 bases agree with TRBD2. The length of the CDR3 is 18 residues. The germline V gene encodes CDR1 MNHNS and CDR2 SASEGT. V shed 2 bases and J 2 bases; nucleotides not matched to a gene: 12. CDR3 in DNA: TGTGCCAGCAGTGAAATGGCTAGCGGGGATGGTGGTCAAGAGACCCAGTACTTC. Translation gives CASSEMASGDGGQETQYF.

A word on this clonotype: The missing conserved phenylalanine or tryptophan at the end of this CDR3 makes a read error likely. The DNA is left out, because the CDR3 cannot be placed on it with certainty; the CDR3 is given as TCRdb lists it. The chain is built from TRBV25-1 and TRBJ2-7; TRBD1 is the table's D call, not checked against the DNA. The CDR3 contains 16 residues when both ends are counted. Germline CDR1 reads MGHDK; CDR2 reads SYGVNS. This CDR3 reads CASSEWGINYGYTFGS.